The sequence of this T cell receptor beta chain was determined in a study of beta chain features in type 1 diabetes. This clone has a handful of counts. Its antigen is still unknown. Germline lookup yields CDR1 SGHTA and CDR2 FQGNSA. The V end lost 1 base, the J end lost 5 bases, and 10 bases lay between the germline ends. The CDR3 is 14 residues long. Every donor had blood drawn once into heparin, around 100 mL on average. Regarding the study as a whole: A pattern of fewer insertions and more deletions at VDJ junctions was seen in type 1 diabetes patients. Type 1 diabetes patients had moderately but significantly shorter TCRB CDR3s in all four CD4+ subsets.

TCRB transcripts that were expressed got sequenced, as all of the isolated RNA had been reverse transcribed. Here immunoSEQ multiplex PCR was the method, and the copy in TCRdb shows in-frame clones only, minus some. The sample lists some 110,000 clones, less than 20% seen once, with 2% to 3% in the top ten. The receptor was isolated from a man aged 30 to 45 with type 1 diabetes. The genes are TRBV7-2 and TRBJ2-3; unclear D gene. The source material was central memory CD4+ T cells from blood. The CDR3 bases are TGTGCCAGCAGCTTAGTACTTGTAGGAGATACGCAGTATTTT. Its translation: CASSLVLVGDTQYF.